The present T cell receptor beta chain was sequenced within a study of TIL therapy for anti-PD-1-resistant metastatic lung cancer. Overall study context: Median tumor mutation burden was roughly 1.4 mutations per megabase.

The germline CDR1 and CDR2 sequences are SQVTM and ANQGSEA. Unmatched junction bases numbered 2, after V lost 4 bases and J lost 5 bases. The CDR3 covers 12 residues. The immunoSEQ assay was v3. Profiling relied on immunoSEQ multiplex PCR, and the TCRdb table lists in-frame clones only, not all of them. This sample has approximately 50,000 clones; 81% occur once, and the top ten carry less than 3.5%. The time point denotes: pre-treatment sample, taken before nivolumab and TIL therapy. Stage 4 NSCLC adults joined between late 2017 and 2020. Material: blood, obtained at baseline. V and J are TRBV29-1 and TRBJ2-1, with 7 bases matching TRBD2. This sequence was found in a person aged 30 to 80 with non-small cell lung cancer. The CDR3 bases are TGCAGCGTTGGGCGGGGGAACAATGAGCAGTTCTTC. Encoded protein: CSVGRGNNEQFF.